This TCR beta chain was captured by sequencing in a study of Ad26.COV2.S vaccination and SARS-CoV-2 variants. Clones were read by immunoSEQ multiplex PCR, and TCRdb kept only the in-frame ones, dropping some. The sample yields roughly 320,000 clones, just over 85% seen once. Treatment specified: approximately 18 received Ad26.COV2.S at low or high dose, single or two shots; roughly 5 received placebo; per-sample allocation not given. Sampling happened 63 days after the first vaccine or placebo injection. This Boston cohort included adults aged 18-55 years. Study-wide results and caveats: In TCR breadth and depth analyses, total T cell responses may have been underestimated. Following vaccination, spike-specific CD8+ and CD4+ T cell responses reportedly exhibited substantial breadth. It was found that vaccine and placebo recipients had similar non-spike TCR breadth.

This clone was detected a few times. Antigen: not known. The sequence came from a person aged 18 to 65 who received the Ad26.COV2.S COVID-19 vaccine or a placebo. The sequences come from peripheral blood, collected in a trial of Ad26.COV2.S vaccine versus placebo.

CDR3 in DNA: TGTGCCAGCAGCCCTACAGGGGGGGATGGCTACACCTTC. It specifies CASSPTGGDGYTF. V and J are TRBV4-2 and TRBJ1-2; TRBD1 matches at 8 bases. There are 13 residues in the CDR3. Germline V gene data show CDR1 as LGHNA and CDR2 as YNFKEQ. Germline trimming cut 4 bases from V and 6 bases from J; bases unmatched to any gene: 4.